Shown below are 22 T cell receptor beta chains from a single sample sequenced in a study of blood T cell repertoires in COVID-19. Using immunoSEQ multiplex PCR, the repertoire was profiled, and TCRdb retains in-frame clones only, with some absent. The data contain about 160,000 clones, about 86% of them seen just once; the ten biggest clones take up around 3.3%. Sequenced input: peripheral blood. The origin of the receptors is a man between 65 and 85 years old with acute or convalescent COVID-19.

This clone was counted a single time. The gene calls are TRBV12-3 or TRBV12-4 and TRBJ1-5; no reliable D call. The CDR3 covers 12 residues. Trimming took off 5 bases at V and 6 bases at J, with 8 bases between the two ends. As DNA, the CDR3 is TGTGCCAGCAGTCAAGCCCCTCAGCCCCAGCATTTT. Residues: CASSQAPQPQHF.

This chain uses TRBV20-1 with TRBJ2-1; D perhaps matches TRBD2 (6 bases). Germline V gene sequence: CDR1 DFQATT, CDR2 SNEGSKA (reference sequence). This CDR3 region has 10 residues. Trimming pared 7 bases from V and 6 bases from J, leaving 7 bases between. The CDR3 DNA reads as TGCAGTGTTAGCGGCAATGAGCAGTTCTTC. Amino acids: CSVSGNEQFF.

This chain uses TRBV15 with TRBJ2-2, with a tentative D call TRBD2 (5 bases). The germline gives CDR1 LNHNV, CDR2 YYDKDF (reference sequence). CDR3 length equals 13 residues. Between the trimmed V and J ends, which lost 1 base and 7 bases, there was a span of 7 bases. The CDR3 bases are TGTGCCACCAGCAGAGGAGGGATCGGGGAGCTGTTTTTT. Amino acids: CATSRGGIGELFF.

This clone was seen a few times. The chain joins TRBV6-5 to TRBJ1-1, with D unclear. Germline V CDR1 and CDR2: MNHEY, SVGAGI. The CDR3 is 12 residues long. V was clipped by 6 bases and J by 1 base, with 6 bases between them. The CDR3 reads CASRSQNTEAFF. The DNA of the CDR3 is TGTGCCAGCAGATCACAGAACACTGAAGCTTTCTTT.

The rearrangement joins TRBV7-2 to TRBJ2-3; 11 nucleotides align to TRBD2. Trimming at V came to 5 bases and at J to 0 bases, leaving 1 base not matched to a gene. The CDR3 has 15 amino acids. Per the germline V gene, CDR1 is SGHTA and CDR2 is FQGNSA. The CDR3 spells CASSRTSGSTDTQYF. CDR3 bases: TGTGCCAGCAGCCGGACTAGCGGGAGCACAGATACGCAGTATTTT.

This chain links TRBV7-3 with TRBJ2-1; 9 nucleotides line up with TRBD2. V lost 2 bases, J lost 0 bases, and 2 bases stayed unmatched. CDR1 SGHTA and CDR2 FQGTGA come from the germline V gene. The CDR3 is 16 residues long. The CDR3 is CASSLLAGVSYNEQFF. CDR3 coding DNA: TGTGCCAGCAGCTTATTAGCGGGAGTCTCCTACAATGAGCAGTTCTTC.

The V gene is TRBV7-2, the J gene TRBJ1-5; perhaps TRBD1 as D (5 bases). Trimming removed 5 bases from V and 0 bases from J, with 17 bases in between. In germline, CDR1 is SGHTA, CDR2 FQGNSA. The CDR3 has 17 amino acids. CDR3 nucleotides: TGTGCCAGCAGCCCTCGCGGGGGGTCTGGTAGCAATCAGCCCCAGCATTTT. Amino acids: CASSPRGGSGSNQPQHF.

The rearrangement links TRBV4-1 to TRBJ2-5; tentative D call: TRBD2 (6 bases). Germline V gives CDR1 MGHRA, CDR2 YSYEKL. V lost 0 bases, J lost 5 bases, and 16 bases lay in between. The CDR3 extends over 16 amino acids. CDR3 sequence: CASSQDGPGDGETQYF. The DNA for the CDR3 is TGCGCCAGCAGCCAAGATGGTCCGGGGGATGGGGAGACCCAGTACTTC.

The chain joins TRBV10-3 to TRBJ2-7, with D tentatively TRBD2 (5 bases). Per the germline V gene, CDR1 is ENHRY and CDR2 is SYGVKD. The CDR3 extends over 15 amino acids. V was trimmed by 0 bases and J by 3 bases, leaving 12 bases between them. CDR3 sequence reads: CAISESQIGVYEQYF. The DNA for the CDR3 is TGTGCCATCAGTGAGTCCCAGATCGGGGTCTACGAGCAGTACTTC.

The chain employs TRBV6-5 and TRBJ2-7; the match to TRBD1 covers 9 bases. The CDR3 has 14 amino acids. The junction had 3 bases not matched to a gene; V was cut back by 5 bases and J by 1 base. Germline loops: CDR1 MNHEY, CDR2 SVGAGI. CDR3 coding DNA: TGTGCCAGCAGTCGGGACAGGGTGTCCTACGAGCAGTACTTC. It translates to CASSRDRVSYEQYF.

This chain uses TRBV2 with TRBJ2-3, with 7 positions matching TRBD1. CDR1 is SNHLY, CDR2 FYNNEI, per germline. The CDR3 extends over 18 amino acids. V lost 6 bases and J lost 0; bases outside the gene matches: 15. The CDR3 here is CASRDSRDRLSSTDTQYF. The CDR3 DNA reads as TGTGCCAGCAGGGATTCCCGGGACAGACTTTCTAGCACAGATACGCAGTATTTT.

This chain joins TRBV3-1 (or the pseudogene TRBV3-2) and TRBJ2-6; D possibly corresponds to TRBD1 (6 bases). V dropped 1 base and J dropped 0 bases, with 13 bases sitting between them. CDR3 length: 18 amino acids. The germline CDR1 and CDR2 sequences are LGHDT and YNNKEL (reference sequence). CDR3 amino acids: CASSQVLWTVSGANVLTF. In DNA form, the CDR3 reads TGTGCCAGCAGCCAAGTCCTATGGACAGTCTCTGGGGCCAACGTCCTGACTTTC.

This chain connects TRBV7-9 to TRBJ2-1; TRBD2 is a possible D gene (6 bases). Trimming cost V 3 bases and J 2 bases, with 11 bases left between them. The CDR3 totals 15 residues. Germline V gene data show CDR1 as SEHNR and CDR2 as FQNEAQ (reference sequence). The CDR3 reads CASSLASATYNEQFF. The CDR3 nucleotides read TGTGCCAGCAGCTTGGCTAGCGCTACCTACAATGAGCAGTTCTTC.

This rearrangement joins TRBV7-6 to TRBJ2-1; tentative D call: TRBD2 (5 bases). Trimming took off 2 bases at V and 0 bases at J, with 14 bases between the two ends. This CDR3 has 17 residues. Germline CDR1 reads SGHVS; CDR2 reads FNYEAQ. The CDR3 DNA reads as TGTGCCAGCAGCTTAAGTCCCCTAGCCCACTCCTACAATGAGCAGTTCTTC. Translating gives CASSLSPLAHSYNEQFF.

The chain has TRBV5-1 and TRBJ2-3, with a tentative D call TRBD1 (6 bases). The CDR3 covers 17 residues. The V end lost 0 bases, the J end lost 2 bases, and 16 bases lay between the germline ends. Germline values: CDR1 SGHRS, CDR2 YFSETQ. In nucleotides, the CDR3 is TGCGCCAGCAGCTTGGGGGCAGGGGCCGATGTCACAGATACGCAGTATTTT. This sequence encodes CASSLGAGADVTDTQYF.

This clone was observed once. The chain links TRBV10-3 to TRBJ2-1; 9 positions agree with TRBD1. The V and J ends lost 1 base and 15 bases, in that order; junction bases with no gene match: 4. CDR3 length equals 12 residues. From germline, CDR1 is ENHRY and CDR2 SYGVKD. CDR3 amino acids: CAISELDRGWFF. In DNA form, the CDR3 reads TGTGCCATCAGTGAGTTGGACAGGGGATGGTTCTTC.

The DNA of the CDR3 is TGCGCCAGCAGCCAAGGTAGCGGGAGGGCAGATACGCAGTATTTT. Amino acids: CASSQGSGRADTQYF. The chain has TRBV4-3 and TRBJ2-3, with TRBD2 matching over 11 bases. The V gene end was trimmed by 1 base and the J gene end by 4 bases; junction bases not matched to a gene: 1. Germline V gene data show CDR1 as LGHNA and CDR2 as YSLEER. The CDR3 contains 15 residues.

The sample holds one count of this clone. The chain employs TRBV7-9 and TRBJ2-7; TRBD1 matches 8 bases. CDR1 SEHNR and CDR2 FQNEAQ come from the germline V gene (reference sequence). Trimming cost V 5 bases and J 5 bases; bases outside gene matches: 14. The CDR3 is 16 residues long. The CDR3 nucleotides are TGTGCCAGCAGCCCCCGGGGGCAGGGGGCTCAAAACGAGCAGTACTTC. Protein: CASSPRGQGAQNEQYF.

J is TRBJ2-7 and V is TRBV6-2 or TRBV6-3, with TRBD1 identical over 7 bases. This CDR3 comprises 16 residues. Germline-derived CDR1 and CDR2 are MNHEY and SVGEGT. Trimming took 5 bases from V and 6 from J; bases not matched to a gene: 16. The CDR3 sequence: CASSPPGTVIGGEQYF. The CDR3 region has the DNA TGTGCCAGCAGTCCGCCCGGGACAGTTATAGGGGGCGAGCAGTACTTC.

A few counts support this clone. The chain combines TRBV5-5 with TRBJ1-6; D is unresolved. V lost 5 bases to trimming and J lost 0 bases, with 12 bases between them. This CDR3 has 16 amino acids. Germline V lookup: CDR1 SGHKS, CDR2 YYEKEE (reference sequence). As DNA, the CDR3 is TGTGCCAGCAGGGAGAGGCCCCGCTCCTATAATTCACCCCTCCACTTT. Amino acids: CASRERPRSYNSPLHF.

V and J are TRBV10-2 and TRBJ1-1; D gene ambiguous. V lost 3 bases, J lost 1 base, and 12 bases lay in between. The CDR3 runs 15 residues. Germline V gene sequence: CDR1 WSHSY, CDR2 SAAADI. The CDR3 protein is CASSDGYPGNTEAFF. The CDR3, as DNA: TGCGCCAGCAGTGATGGATACCCGGGGAACACTGAAGCTTTCTTT.

The chain combines TRBV4-1 with TRBJ2-5, with 9 bases lining up with TRBD1. This CDR3 spans 16 amino acids. CDR1 and CDR2 (germline): MGHRA, YSYEKL. V was clipped by 5 bases and J by 2 bases; unmatched bases: 9. CDR3 in amino acids: CASSLYGTGRQETQYF. CDR3 bases: TGCGCCAGCAGCTTATACGGGACAGGGAGGCAAGAGACCCAGTACTTC.